These 18 T cell receptor beta chains were all obtained from the same sample, sequenced in a study of siplizumab effects on memory and regulatory T cells. The repertoire was sequenced with immunoSEQ multiplex PCR; TCRdb's copy has only in-frame clones and lacks some. The top ten hold around 1.1% of the sample, which has roughly 100,000 clones, about 93% seen once. Input material: CD4+ T cells sorted from blood. These receptor sequences come from a human donor in good health.

V and J are TRBV4-1 and TRBJ2-2; D is ambiguous. V was trimmed by 5 bases and J by 0 bases, leaving 1 base between them. Germline V gene lookup returns CDR1 MGHRA and CDR2 YSYEKL. The CDR3 sequence is 12 residues long. This CDR3 reads CASSSNTGELFF. The CDR3 DNA is TGCGCCAGCAGCTCGAACACCGGGGAGCTGTTTTTT.

The chain is built from TRBV6-1 and TRBJ1-5; 7 bases fit TRBD1. CDR1 is MNHNS, CDR2 SASEGT, per germline. The CDR3 is 14 amino acids. V was pared by 5 bases and J by 6 bases, with 7 bases of the junction left unmatched. CDR3 amino acids: CASSRDSSFQPQHF. CDR3 coding DNA: TGTGCCAGCAGTAGGGACAGTTCATTTCAGCCCCAGCATTTT.

V gene TRBV27 combines with J gene TRBJ2-7, with 7 bases matching TRBD2. J was trimmed by 4 bases and V by 0 bases; bases with no gene match: 9. Germline loops: CDR1 MNHEY, CDR2 SMNVEV (reference sequence). CDR3 length equals 16 residues. As DNA, the CDR3 is TGTGCCAGCAGTTTATCCGGCGGGAGCGCTTTTTACGAGCAGTACTTC. Translated, it gives CASSLSGGSAFYEQYF.

CDR3: CASSLVGSQNIQYF. The CDR3 DNA follows: TGTGCCAGCAGCTTGGTGGGTTCACAAAACATTCAGTACTTC. The chain carries TRBV5-6 and TRBJ2-4, with no clear D. Germline CDR1 and CDR2: SGHDT and YYEEEE. This CDR3 is built from 14 residues. V was shortened by 0 bases and J by 5 bases, with 9 bases between the two germline ends.

The chain combines TRBV14 with TRBJ1-4; D remains ambiguous. The CDR3 has 17 residues. Trimming took 2 bases from V and 5 from J, leaving 18 bases between them. From germline, CDR1 is SGHDN and CDR2 FVKESK. The CDR3 spells CASSQKIGSLKNEKLFF. The DNA of the CDR3 is TGTGCCAGCAGCCAAAAGATCGGCAGCCTCAAAAATGAAAAACTGTTTTTT.

This rearrangement joins TRBV11-3 to TRBJ1-1; no firm D call. This CDR3 region has 14 residues. V gave up 5 bases and J gave up 0 bases, with 10 bases separating them. Germline V gives CDR1 SGHNT, CDR2 YENEEA. In nucleotides, the CDR3 is TGTGCCAGCAGCCCCCAGGCGGTGAACACTGAAGCTTTCTTT. It codes for CASSPQAVNTEAFF.

The count of this clone is one. The V call is TRBV25-1, the J call TRBJ1-1; maybe TRBD1 (6 bases). Germline CDR1 and CDR2: MGHDK and SYGVNS. There are 16 residues in the CDR3. Trimming stripped 4 bases from V and 0 bases from J, with 15 bases between. The CDR3, as DNA: TGTGCCAGCAGTGGGTTCGCGGGGGCCATGAACACTGAAGCTTTCTTT. Translating gives CASSGFAGAMNTEAFF.

The rearrangement links TRBV13 to TRBJ1-4, with D possibly being TRBD1 (6 bases). The germline V and J ends were trimmed by 0 bases and 2 bases, with 10 bases remaining between them. Germline CDR1 reads PRHDT; CDR2 reads FYEKMQ (reference sequence). This CDR3 has 16 residues. The CDR3: CASSLGGGLTNEKLFF. The CDR3 nucleotides read TGTGCCAGCAGCTTAGGTGGGGGGCTGACTAATGAAAAACTGTTTTTT. The variable domain in full, completed from reference TRBV13 and TRBJ1-4, reads AAGVIQSPRHLIKEKRETATLKCYPIPRHDTVYWYQQGPGQDPQFLISFYEKMQSDKGSIPDRFSAQQFSDYHSELNMSSLELGDSALYFCASSLGGGLTNEKLFFGSGTQLSVL.

The chain couples TRBV7-6 to TRBJ1-3; perhaps TRBD1 as D (5 bases). The CDR3 runs to 19 residues. The germline V gene has CDR1 SGHVS and CDR2 FNYEAQ. With 3 bases removed from V and 0 bases from J, the gap between germline ends came to 21 bases. The CDR3 DNA reads as TGTGCCAGCAGCTTCTCCCACCAAAGACAGACAATCTCTGGAAACACCATATATTTT. Translation: CASSFSHQRQTISGNTIYF.

The rearrangement joins TRBV10-1 to TRBJ2-5; 9 nucleotides align to TRBD2. V shed 2 bases and J 2 bases; nucleotides not matched to a gene: 6. The CDR3 totals 16 residues. The germline CDR1 and CDR2 sequences are WNHNN and SYGVQD (reference sequence). CDR3 DNA sequence: TGCGCCAGCAGTGAGGCTAGGGCGGGAGGGCAAGAGACCCAGTACTTC. Its translation is CASSEARAGGQETQYF.

CDR3 in amino acids: CASPGGTKNQPQHF. DNA for the CDR3: TGTGCCAGTCCAGGGGGCACTAAGAATCAGCCCCAGCATTTT. The chain has TRBV27 and TRBJ1-5; 8 bases match TRBD1. V was pared by 9 bases and J by 4 bases, with 8 bases of the junction left unmatched. This CDR3 comprises 14 residues. Germline V lookup: CDR1 MNHEY, CDR2 SMNVEV (reference sequence).

The chain links TRBV21-1 to TRBJ1-1; the table's D call, TRBD1, has no DNA check behind it. TRBV21-1 constitutes a pseudogene. The CDR3 length is 15 residues. CDR3 loop: CASSGSVGAATEAFF. As DNA, the CDR3 is TGTGCCAGCAGCGGTAGCGTGGGGGCGGCCACTGAAGCTTTCTTT.

This clone was observed a handful of times. The genes are TRBV5-1 and TRBJ2-7; D possibly uses TRBD1 or TRBD2 (7 bases each). CDR1 is SGHRS and CDR2 is YFSETQ in the germline V gene. Trimming stripped 0 bases from V and 3 bases from J, with 16 bases between. This CDR3 has 16 residues. The CDR3 is CASSLAGGAPSYEQYF. The CDR3 nucleotides are TGCGCCAGCAGCTTGGCAGGGGGGGCGCCTAGCTACGAGCAGTACTTC.

This chain joins TRBV5-1 and TRBJ1-1; D remains unclear. This CDR3 contains 15 residues. CDR1 and CDR2 (germline): SGHRS, YFSETQ. V was cut by 5 bases and J by 1 base, with 15 bases left in between. The CDR3 DNA follows: TGCGCCAGCAGTTCCGCACTTTCCCAGAACACTGAAGCTTTCTTT. Translating gives CASSSALSQNTEAFF.

V and J are TRBV7-9 and TRBJ2-5; tentatively, D is TRBD1 or TRBD2 (6 bases each). V lost 5 bases to trimming and J lost 0 bases, with 19 bases between them. The germline V gene encodes CDR1 SEHNR and CDR2 FQNEAQ (reference sequence). The CDR3 length is 17 residues. CDR3 nucleotides: TGTGCCAGCAGCCACGTGGCGGGACAACCTTACCAAGAGACCCAGTACTTC. This gives the protein CASSHVAGQPYQETQYF.

A single count supports this clone. J is TRBJ2-5 and V is TRBV6-5; D might be TRBD1 (6 bases). V was clipped by 2 bases and J by 5 bases, with 12 bases between them. Germline V gene data show CDR1 as MNHEY and CDR2 as SVGAGI. The length of the CDR3 is 14 residues. The CDR3: CASSYQQGRETQYF. In DNA, the CDR3 is TGTGCCAGCAGTTACCAACAGGGTCGGGAGACCCAGTACTTC.

The chain has TRBV13 and TRBJ2-7; the match to TRBD2 covers 12 bases. The V gene end was trimmed by 5 bases and the J gene end by 7 bases; junction bases not matched to a gene: 12. The CDR3 has 16 amino acids. Per the germline V gene, CDR1 is PRHDT and CDR2 is FYEKMQ (reference sequence). The CDR3 loop reads CASSRGLLAGGHEQYF. The CDR3 DNA follows: TGTGCCAGCAGCCGGGGTCTACTAGCGGGAGGTCATGAGCAGTACTTC. The full variable domain, rest sourced from reference TRBV13 and TRBJ2-7, is AAGVIQSPRHLIKEKRETATLKCYPIPRHDTVYWYQQGPGQDPQFLISFYEKMQSDKGSIPDRFSAQQFSDYHSELNMSSLELGDSALYFCASSRGLLAGGHEQYFGPGTRLTVT.

V usage is TRBV5-4 and J usage is TRBJ2-2; a weak D match, TRBD1 (7 bases). V gave up 0 bases and J gave up 4 bases, with 13 bases separating them. The CDR3 totals 16 residues. Looked up from germline, CDR1 is SGHNT and CDR2 is YYREEE (reference sequence). In nucleotides, the CDR3 is TGTGCCAGCAGCTTGGGACAGGGAGGTGTCACCGGGGAGCTGTTTTTT. It is translated as CASSLGQGGVTGELFF.